This T cell receptor (beta chain) was documented in a study of cytomegalovirus exposure and HLA in healthy donors. With 60 Vbeta and 13 Jbeta primers, the PCR was carried out. Libraries were prepared by immunoSEQ multiplex PCR; TCRdb keeps only in-frame clonotypes and omits some of them. This table has 120,000 or so clones, 70% to 85% appearing once. This CDR3 has 15 amino acids. The ends lost 3 bases at V and 5 bases at J; junction bases unmatched: 6. In germline, CDR1 is SGHRS, CDR2 YFSETQ. The sequence was collected from a woman in her forties or fifties in good health and CMV-seropositive. The sample taken for sequencing was PBMCs. This chain links TRBV5-1 with TRBJ1-1; 11 bases match TRBD1. The CDR3 reads CASSSGQGAQTEAFF. Written as DNA, the CDR3 is TGCGCCAGCAGCTCCGGACAGGGGGCGCAAACTGAAGCTTTCTTT. The whole variable domain, remainder taken from reference TRBV5-1 and TRBJ1-1, is KAGVTQTPRYLIKTRGQQVTLSCSPISGHRSVSWYQQTPGQGLQFLFEYFSETQRNKGNFPGRFSGRQFSNSRSEMNVSTLELGDSALYLCASSSGQGAQTEAFFGQGTRLTVV.